This T cell receptor (beta chain) derives from a study of T cells in Graves' hyperthyroidism and ophthalmopathy. With 4 bases removed from V and 10 bases from J, the gap between germline ends came to 13 bases. CDR3 length: 12 amino acids. Germline V gene lookup returns CDR1 SGHVS and CDR2 FNYEAQ. Amplification of TCR beta CDR3 regions used RNA as the template. TCR CDR3 regions were first amplified by RT-PCR with HTBI primers. TCRdb re-analysed the multiplex PCR reads in MiXCR, keeping a single row per CDR3 protein. The repertoire includes 330,000 or so distinct CDR3 sequences, roughly 18% of them detected once, and about 16% sits in the top ten. As concerns this clonotype: A much larger clone lies one base from this, so it may be a read error.

The rearrangement joins TRBV7-6 to TRBJ1-1; a weak D match, TRBD1 (5 bases). Sequencing was carried out using blood. The sequence came from a woman aged 40 to 50 with Graves' ophthalmopathy. As DNA, the CDR3 is TGTGCCAGCAGCTCTATGGGGGAAACAGCTTTCTTT. It yields the protein CASSSMGETAFF.